The T cell receptor (beta chain) described here comes from a study of T cell responses to AZD1222 COVID-19 vaccine. Findings and limits, study-wide: A reported finding is that nearly half of spike-specific TCRs target unmutated variant regions. After two AZD1222 doses, spike-specific TCR breadth and depth rose versus day 0. Researchers took repertoire samples only after the peak T cell response had come.

The length of the CDR3 is 13 residues. Trimming took 3 bases from V and 7 from J, leaving 11 bases between them. The germline V gene has CDR1 LNHDA and CDR2 SQIVND (reference sequence). Clones were read by immunoSEQ multiplex PCR, and TCRdb kept only the in-frame ones, dropping some. The data show 150,000 to 200,000 clones, 90% to 95% seen once. As regards this clone: Its antigen is not known.

Specimen: peripheral blood, collected on day 0 of AZD1222 vaccination. This TCR came from an adult in good health. The chain has TRBV19 and TRBJ2-3; perhaps TRBD1 as D (5 bases). CDR3 bases: TGTGCCAGTAGTATGGTAGGGGTCAATACGCAGTATTTT. It is translated as CASSMVGVNTQYF.